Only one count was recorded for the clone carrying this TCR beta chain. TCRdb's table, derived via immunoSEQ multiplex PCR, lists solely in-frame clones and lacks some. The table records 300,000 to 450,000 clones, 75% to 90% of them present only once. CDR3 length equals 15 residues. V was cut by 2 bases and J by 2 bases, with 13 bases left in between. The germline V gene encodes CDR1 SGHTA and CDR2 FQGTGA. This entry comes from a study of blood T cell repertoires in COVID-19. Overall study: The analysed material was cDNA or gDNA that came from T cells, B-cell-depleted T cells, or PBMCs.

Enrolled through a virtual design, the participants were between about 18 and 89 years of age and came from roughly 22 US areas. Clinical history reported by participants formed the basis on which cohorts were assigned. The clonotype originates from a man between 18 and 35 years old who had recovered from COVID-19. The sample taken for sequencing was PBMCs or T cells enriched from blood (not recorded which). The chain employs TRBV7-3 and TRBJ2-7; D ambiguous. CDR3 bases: TGTGCCAGCAGCTTAGTAAAATTGTCGGCCTACGAGCAGTACTTC. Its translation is CASSLVKLSAYEQYF.